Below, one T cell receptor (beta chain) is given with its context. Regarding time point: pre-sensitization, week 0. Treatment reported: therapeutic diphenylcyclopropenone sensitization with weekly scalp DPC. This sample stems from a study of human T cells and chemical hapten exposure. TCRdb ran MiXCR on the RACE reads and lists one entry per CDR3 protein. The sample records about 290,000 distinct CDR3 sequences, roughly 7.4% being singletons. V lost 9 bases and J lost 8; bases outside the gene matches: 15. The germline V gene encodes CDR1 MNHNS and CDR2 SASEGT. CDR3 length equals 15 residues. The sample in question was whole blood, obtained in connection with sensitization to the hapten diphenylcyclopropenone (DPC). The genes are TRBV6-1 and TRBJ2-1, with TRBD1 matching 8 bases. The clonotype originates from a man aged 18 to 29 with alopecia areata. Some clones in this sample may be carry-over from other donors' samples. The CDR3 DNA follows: TGTGCCAGTCATAACGACAGGGGTCGGGTTGATGAGCAGTTCTTC. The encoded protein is CASHNDRGRVDEQFF.